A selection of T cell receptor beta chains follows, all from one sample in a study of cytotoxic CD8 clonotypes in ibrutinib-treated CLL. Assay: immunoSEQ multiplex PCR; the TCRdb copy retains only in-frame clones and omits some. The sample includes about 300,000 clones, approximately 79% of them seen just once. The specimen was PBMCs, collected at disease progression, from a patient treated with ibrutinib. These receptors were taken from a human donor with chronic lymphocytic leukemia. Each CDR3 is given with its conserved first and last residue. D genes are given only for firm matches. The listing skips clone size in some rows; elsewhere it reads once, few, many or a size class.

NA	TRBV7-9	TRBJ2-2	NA	CASSFAGAGELFF	TGTGCCAGCAGCTTTGCAGGGGCGGGGGAGCTGTTTTTT
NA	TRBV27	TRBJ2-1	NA	CASGGGPKNEQFF	TGTGCCAGCGGGGGCGGACCTAAGAATGAGCAGTTCTTC
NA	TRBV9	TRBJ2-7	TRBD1	CASSRGTGDYEQYF	TGTGCCAGCAGTCGCGGGACAGGGGACTACGAGCAGTACTTC
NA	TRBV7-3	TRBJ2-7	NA	CASSLTPLSSYEQYF	TGTGCCAGCAGCTTAACGCCCCTGAGCTCCTACGAGCAGTACTTC
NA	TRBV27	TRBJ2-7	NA	CASSSPGRRGYEQYF	TGTGCCAGCAGCTCTCCGGGACGGAGGGGATACGAGCAGTACTTC
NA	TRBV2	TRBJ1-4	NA	CASRGRKEKLFF	TGTGCCAGCAGAGGGAGGAAAGAAAAACTGTTTTTT
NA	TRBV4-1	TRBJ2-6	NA	CASQGWSGANVLTF	TGCGCCAGCCAAGGGTGGTCTGGGGCCAACGTCCTGACTTTC
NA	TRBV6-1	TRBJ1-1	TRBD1	CASSDNRGTEAFF	TGTGCCAGCAGTGATAACAGGGGGACTGAAGCTTTCTTT
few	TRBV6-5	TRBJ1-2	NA	CASSYGGSYYGYTF	TGTGCCAGCAGTTACGGTGGCAGCTACTATGGCTACACCTTC
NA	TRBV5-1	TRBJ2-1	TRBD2	CASSLVGTSGLNNEQFF	TGCGCCAGCAGCTTGGTCGGAACTAGCGGGCTAAACAATGAGCAGTTCTTC
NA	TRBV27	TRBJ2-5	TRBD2	CASSTTGLAGVETQYF	TGTGCCAGCAGTACTACGGGACTAGCGGGAGTAGAGACCCAGTACTTC
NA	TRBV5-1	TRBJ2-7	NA	CASSSQSYEQYF	TGCGCCAGCAGCTCTCAGTCGTACGAGCAGTACTTC
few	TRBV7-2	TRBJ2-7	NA	CASSLGSAATYEQYF	TGTGCCAGCAGCTTAGGGTCAGCAGCCACCTACGAGCAGTACTTC
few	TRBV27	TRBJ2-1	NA	CASTSYNEQFF	TGTGCCAGCACGTCTTACAATGAGCAGTTCTTC
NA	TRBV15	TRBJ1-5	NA	CATSLGHQNQPQHF	TGTGCCACCAGCCTCGGACACCAAAATCAGCCCCAGCATTTT
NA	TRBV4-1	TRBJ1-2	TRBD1	CASSQAGQGAGYGYTF	TGCGCCAGCAGCCAAGCCGGACAGGGGGCGGGTTATGGCTACACCTTC
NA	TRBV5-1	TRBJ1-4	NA	CASSLLAVIGEKLFF	TGCGCCAGCAGCTTGCTCGCGGTAATCGGAGAAAAACTGTTTTTT
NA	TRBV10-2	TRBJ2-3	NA	CATRVGKASLPDTQYF	TGCGCCACCAGGGTGGGGAAGGCTAGTCTTCCAGATACGCAGTATTTT
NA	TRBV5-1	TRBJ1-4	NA	CASSLVGPNEKLFF	TGCGCCAGCAGCTTGGTCGGGCCTAATGAAAAACTGTTTTTT
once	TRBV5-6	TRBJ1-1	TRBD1	CASSAGQGITEAFF	TGTGCCAGCAGCGCTGGACAGGGGATCACTGAAGCTTTCTTT
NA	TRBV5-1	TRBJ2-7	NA	CASTPVGGPSYEQYF	TGCGCCAGCACCCCGGTAGGGGGGCCATCCTACGAGCAGTACTTC
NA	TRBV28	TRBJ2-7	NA	CASITGGLFENLYEQYF	TGTGCCAGCATCACGGGGGGCCTTTTTGAGAACCTCTACGAGCAGTACTTC
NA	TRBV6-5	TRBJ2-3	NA	CASSYGGSDTQYF	TGTGCCAGCAGTTACGGGGGATCAGATACGCAGTATTTT
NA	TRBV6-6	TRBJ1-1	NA	CASRRTGPPKNTEAFF	TGTGCCAGCAGGCGTACCGGGCCTCCTAAGAACACTGAAGCTTTCTTT
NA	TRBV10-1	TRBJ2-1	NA	CASTFGRGARFF	NA
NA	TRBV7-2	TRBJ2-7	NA	CASSLVSGGEYEQYF	TGTGCCAGCAGCTTAGTTAGCGGAGGGGAGTACGAGCAGTACTTC
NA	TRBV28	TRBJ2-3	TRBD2	CATRTSLADTQYF	TGTGCCACCAGGACTAGCCTGGCAGATACGCAGTATTTT
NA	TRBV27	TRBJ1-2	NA	CASRLAGYGYTF	TGTGCCAGCCGCCTGGCCGGATATGGCTACACCTTC
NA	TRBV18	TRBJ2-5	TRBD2	CASSGRIAGTPLGTQYF	TGTGCCAGCTCAGGACGTATAGCGGGAACCCCCCTCGGGACCCAGTACTTC
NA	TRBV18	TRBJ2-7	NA	CATRQSAGYEQYF	TGTGCCACTCGACAGAGCGCGGGATACGAGCAGTACTTC
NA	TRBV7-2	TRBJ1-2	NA	CASSLAVVGYTF	TGTGCCAGCAGCTTAGCAGTAGTTGGCTACACCTTC
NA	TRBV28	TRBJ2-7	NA	CASKVIGSYEQYF	TGTGCCAGCAAGGTCATAGGTAGCTACGAGCAGTACTTC
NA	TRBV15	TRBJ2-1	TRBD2	CATSGTLAGGSDEQFF	TGTGCCACCAGCGGGACTCTAGCGGGAGGGTCAGATGAGCAGTTCTTC
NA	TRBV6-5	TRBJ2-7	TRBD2	CASSPRGDYEQYF	TGTGCCAGCAGTCCCCGGGGGGACTACGAGCAGTACTTC
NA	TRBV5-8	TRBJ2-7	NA	CASSSSGFSFYEQYF	TGTGCCAGCAGCTCCTCAGGTTTCTCCTTCTACGAGCAGTACTTC
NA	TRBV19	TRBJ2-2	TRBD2	CASSGPSGRARPNTGELFF	TGTGCCAGTAGTGGGCCAAGCGGGAGGGCCCGTCCGAACACCGGGGAGCTGTTTTTT
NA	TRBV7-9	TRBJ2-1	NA	CASSFLEYNEQFF	TGTGCCAGCAGCTTTCTGGAGTACAATGAGCAGTTCTTC
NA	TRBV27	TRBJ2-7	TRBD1	CASSLLSGTGVEQYF	TGTGCCAGCAGTTTATTGTCCGGGACAGGGGTCGAGCAGTACTTC
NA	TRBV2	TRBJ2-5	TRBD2	CASSDYRTRGETQYF	TGTGCCAGCAGTGATTATAGGACTAGGGGTGAGACCCAGTACTTC
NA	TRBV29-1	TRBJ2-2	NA	CSVVGLYPNTGELFF	TGCAGCGTTGTTGGACTTTATCCCAACACCGGGGAGCTGTTTTTT
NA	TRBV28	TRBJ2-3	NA	CASSLTRNTDTQYF	TGTGCCAGCAGTTTAACTCGGAACACAGATACGCAGTATTTT
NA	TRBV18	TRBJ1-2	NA	CASSPQREGSGYGYTF	TGTGCCAGCTCACCTCAGCGTGAGGGATCCGGCTATGGCTACACCTTC